This T cell receptor beta chain was retrieved from a study of T cells in Graves' hyperthyroidism and ophthalmopathy. The sample holds a few counts of this clonotype. V was clipped by 3 bases and J by 2 bases; unmatched bases: 6. The CDR3 has 16 amino acids. Germline assignment: CDR1 SNHLY and CDR2 FYNNEI. Amplification targeted TCR beta CDR3 regions from RNA transcripts. The HTBI set primed first-round TCR CDR3 RT-PCR. TCRdb re-derived calls from the multiplex PCR reads in MiXCR, one entry per CDR3 protein. The sample gives about 770,000 distinct CDR3 sequences, around 19% of which show up once; approximately 15% is in the top ten. Criteria for exclusion of patients were uncontrolled infection, other autoimmune disease, pregnancy or lactation. The PBMCs were taken from roughly 10 ml of fresh peripheral blood.

The V call is TRBV2, the J call TRBJ1-3; 8 positions match TRBD1. This TCR was sampled from a woman in her forties or fifties with Graves' hyperthyroidism that later progressed to Graves' ophthalmopathy. The specimen sequenced was blood. CDR3 region: CASSDRLQGAGNTIYF. In DNA form, the CDR3 reads TGTGCCAGCAGTGATCGGCTACAGGGGGCTGGAAACACCATATATTTT.